Described below is a single TCR beta chain sequence and its context. The record originates from a study of blood T cell repertoires in COVID-19. The CDR3 loop spans 15 amino acids. V was clipped by 2 bases and J by 0 bases, with 11 bases between them. Germline CDR1 MGHRA, CDR2 YSYEKL. Assay: immunoSEQ multiplex PCR; the TCRdb copy retains only in-frame clones and omits some. Of roughly 250,000 clones in the sample, 91% were seen once. The sample comprised peripheral blood. This TCR was sampled from a person between 18 and 30 years old with COVID-19, enrolled during active disease. This chain links TRBV4-1 with TRBJ2-7; weak D call: TRBD1 (5 bases). The CDR3 coding sequence is TGCGCCAGCAGCCAACTTCAGGGAATCTCCTACGAGCAGTACTTC. This sequence encodes CASSQLQGISYEQYF.